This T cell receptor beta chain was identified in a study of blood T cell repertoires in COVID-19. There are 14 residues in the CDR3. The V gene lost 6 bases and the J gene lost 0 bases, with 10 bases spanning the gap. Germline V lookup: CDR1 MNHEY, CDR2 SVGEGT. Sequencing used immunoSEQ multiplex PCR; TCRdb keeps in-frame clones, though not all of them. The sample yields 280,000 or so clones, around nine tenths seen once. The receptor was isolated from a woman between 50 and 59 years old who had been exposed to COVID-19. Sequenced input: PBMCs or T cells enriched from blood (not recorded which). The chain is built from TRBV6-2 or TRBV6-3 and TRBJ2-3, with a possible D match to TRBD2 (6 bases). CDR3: CASSPGTSTDTQYF. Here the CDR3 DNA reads TGTGCCAGCAGCCCCGGGACTAGCACAGATACGCAGTATTTT.